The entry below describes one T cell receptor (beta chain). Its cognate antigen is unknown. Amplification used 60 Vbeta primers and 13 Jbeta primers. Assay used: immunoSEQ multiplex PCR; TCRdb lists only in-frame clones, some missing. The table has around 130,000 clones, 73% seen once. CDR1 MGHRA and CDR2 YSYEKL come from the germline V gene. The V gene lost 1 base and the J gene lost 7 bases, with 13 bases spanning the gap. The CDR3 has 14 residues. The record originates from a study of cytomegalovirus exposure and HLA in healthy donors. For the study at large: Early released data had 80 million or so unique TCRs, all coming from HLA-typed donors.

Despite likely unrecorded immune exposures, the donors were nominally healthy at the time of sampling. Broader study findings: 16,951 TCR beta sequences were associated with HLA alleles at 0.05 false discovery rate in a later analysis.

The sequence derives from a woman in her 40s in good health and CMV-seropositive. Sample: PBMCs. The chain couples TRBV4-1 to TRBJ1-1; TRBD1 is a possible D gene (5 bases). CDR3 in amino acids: CASSQVGGDLEAFF. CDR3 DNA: TGCGCCAGCAGCCAAGTTGGAGGGGACCTTGAAGCTTTCTTT.